This TCR beta chain was recovered during a study of T cell responses to AZD1222 COVID-19 vaccine. Deletions cut 5 bases from V and 5 bases from J, with 8 bases between. The V gene's germline CDR1 is MDHEN and CDR2 SYDVKM. The CDR3 has 12 residues. The method was immunoSEQ multiplex PCR; TCRdb's version includes in-frame clones alone and lacks a portion of them. The sample comprises about 140,000 clones, 85% to 95% of which are singletons, and about 1.4% rests with the top ten. This chain joins TRBV28 and TRBJ2-3; the D is unclear. The input for sequencing was peripheral blood, taken on day 0 of AZD1222 vaccination. The sequence derives from an adult in good health. The CDR3 coding sequence is TGTGCCAGCAGTCCTCGGCTAGATACGCAGTATTTT. Encoded protein: CASSPRLDTQYF.